The sequence of this T cell receptor beta chain was determined in a study of OX40 agonist ivuxolimab in advanced cancers. Study-level findings and limits: The authors did not determine the antigen specificity of the expanded peripheral T cells.

Produced via immunoSEQ multiplex PCR; TCRdb's table is partial and in-frame only. Among about 27,000 clones, about 81% were seen once, and the ten largest hold around a fifth. Germline loops: CDR1 SGHVS, CDR2 FQNEAQ. V shed 4 bases and J shed 0 bases, with 10 bases lying between them. CDR3 length: 15 amino acids. For this clone: What it binds is not known.

Blood sampling was done at baseline, cycle 4 day 1, and cycle 7 day 1. The rearrangement uses TRBV7-8 and TRBJ2-1, with a weak D call TRBD2 (5 bases). Sequenced material: CD4+ or CD8+ T cells sorted from blood, taken in a trial of the OX40 agonist ivuxolimab. The receptor was isolated from an adult with an advanced solid tumor such as melanoma, head and neck, liver or kidney cancer. The CDR3 nucleotides read TGTGCCAGCAGCTCGGGATTAAGCTCCTACAATGAGCAGTTCTTC. Protein: CASSSGLSSYNEQFF.